This entry lists 26 T cell receptor beta chains sequenced from one sample in a study of blood T cell repertoires in COVID-19. Only in-frame clones appear in the TCRdb table, and some are missing; sequencing was by immunoSEQ multiplex PCR. The sample lists 90,000 or so clones; around nine tenths were seen once. The sequencing input was peripheral blood. The origin of the receptors is a woman between 65 and 79 years old with acute or convalescent COVID-19.

The chain joins TRBV27 to TRBJ2-7; TRBD1 agrees at 8 bases. Germline CDR1 is MNHEY and CDR2 is SMNVEV (reference sequence). The CDR3 loop spans 14 amino acids. The V gene end was trimmed by 3 bases and the J gene end by 2 bases; junction bases not matched to a gene: 3. The CDR3 loop reads CASSFWDRPYEQYF. DNA for the CDR3: TGTGCCAGCAGTTTCTGGGACAGGCCCTACGAGCAGTACTTC.

The CDR3: CASSLASDRGTEAFF. DNA of the CDR3: TGCGCCAGCAGCTTGGCCTCTGACAGGGGGACTGAAGCTTTCTTT. The genes are TRBV5-1 and TRBJ1-1; 9 bases line up with TRBD1. V lost 0 bases and J lost 5; bases outside the gene matches: 5. Looked up from germline, CDR1 is SGHRS and CDR2 is YFSETQ. The CDR3 is 15 residues long.

The V and J genes are TRBV3-1 (or the pseudogene TRBV3-2) and TRBJ2-2; 8 bases map to TRBD1. The V gene end was trimmed by 4 bases and the J gene end by 3 bases; junction bases not matched to a gene: 7. The germline CDR1 and CDR2 sequences are LGHDT and YNNKEL (reference sequence). The CDR3 contains 16 residues. The CDR3 reads CASSRTGTGDTGELFF. The CDR3 nucleotides read TGTGCCAGCAGCCGCACAGGGACAGGAGACACCGGGGAGCTGTTTTTT.

The rearrangement uses TRBV5-5 and TRBJ2-7, with TRBD2 matching over 11 bases. Germline CDR1 SGHKS, CDR2 YYEKEE (reference sequence). J gave up 3 bases and V 0 bases, and 2 bases lay outside the gene matches. The length of the CDR3 is 15 residues. CDR3 nucleotide sequence: TGTGCCAGCAGCTTGGGACTAGCGGGGTTCTACGAGCAGTACTTC. Translating it yields CASSLGLAGFYEQYF. Full variable domain (missing parts from reference TRBV5-5 and TRBJ2-7): DAGVTQSPTHLIKTRGQQVTLRCSPISGHKSVSWYQQVLGQGPQFIFQYYEKEERGRGNFPDRFSARQFPNYSSELNVNALLLGDSALYLCASSLGLAGFYEQYFGPGTRLTVT.

The chain has TRBV28 and TRBJ1-4; D is undetermined. The germline gives CDR1 MDHEN, CDR2 SYDVKM. V gave up 6 bases and J gave up 8 bases, with 19 bases separating them. CDR3 length: 15 residues. CDR3 loop: CASSRRVLGSEKLFF. In DNA, the CDR3 is TGTGCCAGCAGCAGACGGGTGTTAGGGAGCGAAAAACTGTTTTTT.

The gene calls are TRBV7-7 and TRBJ2-2; 10 bases agree with TRBD2. CDR1 SSHAT and CDR2 FNYEAQ come from the germline V gene (reference sequence). This CDR3 region has 14 residues. In nucleotides, the CDR3 is TGTGCTAGTCGCCTAGCGGGAGCCACCGGGGAGCTGTTTTTT. Protein: CASRLAGATGELFF.

V usage is TRBV24-1 and J usage is TRBJ2-1, with D possibly TRBD1 on 5 matching bases. In germline, CDR1 is KGHDR, CDR2 SFDVKD. The V end lost 5 bases, the J end lost 10 bases, and 8 bases lay between the germline ends. The CDR3 has 11 amino acids. The CDR3 reads CATSVDREQFF. CDR3 DNA sequence: TGTGCCACCAGTGTTGACAGAGAGCAGTTCTTC.

The V gene is TRBV19, the J gene TRBJ1-5, with TRBD1 identical over 9 bases. The length of the CDR3 is 16 residues. The V gene's germline CDR1 is LNHDA and CDR2 SQIVND (reference sequence). After removal of 9 bases from V and 2 bases from J, the junction contained 11 bases not matched to a gene. Here the CDR3 DNA reads TGTGCCAGCAAGGGACAGGGTGGCGTGGGCAATCAGCCCCAGCATTTT. It yields the protein CASKGQGGVGNQPQHF.

This chain links TRBV7-9 with TRBJ1-6; TRBD1 aligns across 7 bases. This CDR3 comprises 12 residues. CDR1 is SEHNR and CDR2 is FQNEAQ in the germline V gene (reference sequence). V lost 5 bases to trimming and J lost 9 bases; unmatched junction nucleotides: 1. DNA for the CDR3: TGTGCCAGCAGCACAGGGGTTTCACCCCTCCACTTT. Protein: CASSTGVSPLHF.

The rearrangement joins TRBV24-1 to TRBJ2-5; no clear D. The V gene lost 4 bases and the J gene lost 2 bases, with 16 bases spanning the gap. This CDR3 has 16 residues. The V gene's germline CDR1 is KGHDR and CDR2 SFDVKD. The CDR3 sequence: CATSDPNVFGQETQYF. Written as DNA, the CDR3 is TGTGCCACCAGTGACCCCAATGTTTTCGGGCAAGAGACCCAGTACTTC.

The rearrangement joins TRBV3-1 (or the pseudogene TRBV3-2) to TRBJ1-2; 7 nucleotides agree with TRBD1. Germline CDR1 LGHDT, CDR2 YNNKEL (reference sequence). This CDR3 spans 14 amino acids. V dropped 3 bases and J dropped 6; count of bases not matched to a gene: 7. The CDR3 is CASSHLQGSDGYTF. The CDR3 DNA is TGTGCCAGCAGCCACTTACAGGGGTCCGATGGCTACACCTTC.

The J gene is TRBJ2-7, the V gene TRBV27; no definite D call. V was cut by 6 bases and J by 2 bases, with 14 bases left in between. This CDR3 has 14 residues. Per the germline V gene, CDR1 is MNHEY and CDR2 is SMNVEV (reference sequence). The CDR3 is CASRPLAVPYEQYF. CDR3 in DNA: TGTGCCAGCAGACCCCTGGCTGTACCCTACGAGCAGTACTTC.

In DNA form, the CDR3 reads TGTGCCAGCAGTTACCGACAGGGAAATAATTCACCCCTCCACTTT. Amino acid sequence: CASSYRQGNNSPLHF. The chain links TRBV6-5 to TRBJ1-6; TRBD1 aligns across 7 bases. Germline V gives CDR1 MNHEY, CDR2 SVGAGI. The CDR3 runs to 15 residues. The ends lost 2 bases at V and 5 bases at J; junction bases unmatched: 3.

V and J are TRBV18 and TRBJ2-1; 7 bases are shared with TRBD1. The CDR3 extends over 13 amino acids. Germline CDR1 reads KGHSH; CDR2 reads LQKENI. V trimming: 4 bases; J trimming: 4 bases; junction bases outside the gene matches: 1. The CDR3 here is CASSQGQYNEQFF. The CDR3 DNA reads as TGTGCCAGCTCACAGGGACAGTACAATGAGCAGTTCTTC.

The V and J genes are TRBV25-1 and TRBJ1-3; 7 nucleotides match TRBD1. This CDR3 has 14 amino acids. Germline CDR1 is MGHDK and CDR2 is SYGVNS. After removal of 5 bases from V and 5 bases from J, the junction contained 6 bases not matched to a gene. Here the CDR3 DNA reads TGTGCCAGCAGTTCAGACAGGGTGAGAAACACCATATATTTT. This gives the protein CASSSDRVRNTIYF.

The chain carries TRBV28 and TRBJ1-1, with TRBD1 identical over 7 bases. Germline lookup yields CDR1 MDHEN and CDR2 SYDVKM. This CDR3 has 16 residues. Unmatched junction bases numbered 9, after V lost 5 bases and J lost 0 bases. The CDR3 DNA is TGTGCCAGCAGTCTCCTCCGACAGGGTCTGAACACTGAAGCTTTCTTT. Translated, it gives CASSLLRQGLNTEAFF. Drawing the rest from reference TRBV28 and TRBJ1-1, the complete variable domain is DVKVTQSSRYLVKRTGEKVFLECVQDMDHENMFWYRQDPGLGLRLIYFSYDVKMKEKGDIPEGYSVSREKKERFSLILESASTNQTSMYLCASSLLRQGLNTEAFFGQGTRLTVV.

The chain is built from TRBV30 and TRBJ2-1; 9 bases fit TRBD1. Germline values: CDR1 GTSNPN, CDR2 SVGIG (reference sequence). This CDR3 spans 13 amino acids. V lost 5 bases to trimming and J lost 7 bases; unmatched junction nucleotides: 6. The CDR3 region is CAWERDRANEQFF. Here the CDR3 DNA reads TGTGCCTGGGAACGGGACAGGGCAAATGAGCAGTTCTTC. Full variable domain (missing parts from reference TRBV30 and TRBJ2-1): SQTIHQWPATLVQPVGSPLSLECTVEGTSNPNLYWYRQAAGRGLQLLFYSVGIGQISSEVPQNLSASRPQDRQFILSSKKLLLSDSGFYLCAWERDRANEQFFGPGTRLTVL.

This rearrangement joins TRBV19 to TRBJ1-2; 9 bases fit TRBD1. Germline CDR1 reads LNHDA; CDR2 reads SQIVND (reference sequence). This CDR3 is 17 amino acids long. Unmatched junction bases numbered 16, after V lost 3 bases and J lost 8 bases. CDR3 sequence: CASSMAGTGSGLGGYTF. As DNA, the CDR3 is TGTGCCAGTAGTATGGCCGGGACAGGGTCTGGTCTTGGAGGCTACACCTTC.

There are a few counts of this clone. This chain joins TRBV7-9 and TRBJ2-2, with D perhaps matching TRBD2 (5 bases). V shed 3 bases and J shed 3 bases, with 11 bases lying between them. The CDR3 consists of 15 residues. Germline CDR1 and CDR2: SEHNR and FQNEAQ (reference sequence). CDR3 bases: TGTGCCAGCAGCTTGCGGGCGGTGGACACCGGGGAGCTGTTTTTT. It encodes CASSLRAVDTGELFF. The full variable domain, its missing parts supplied by reference TRBV7-9 and TRBJ2-2, is DTGVSQNPRHKITKRGQNVTFRCDPISEHNRLYWYRQTLGQGPEFLTYFQNEAQLEKSRLLSDRFSAERPKGSFSTLEIQRTEQGDSAMYLCASSLRAVDTGELFFGEGSRLTVL.

The genes are TRBV28 and TRBJ2-2; a weak D match, TRBD2 (5 bases). Germline values: CDR1 MDHEN, CDR2 SYDVKM. This CDR3 comprises 13 residues. V dropped 7 bases and J dropped 4 bases, with 10 bases sitting between them. Here the CDR3 reads CASIALGTGELFF. The CDR3 bases are TGTGCCAGCATAGCGTTGGGCACCGGGGAGCTGTTTTTT.

The V gene is TRBV28, the J gene TRBJ2-3; 8 bases agree with TRBD1. With V trimmed by 2 bases and J by 5 bases, 6 bases remained unmatched. Germline-derived CDR1 and CDR2 are MDHEN and SYDVKM. The CDR3 covers 15 residues. The CDR3 reads CASSLRTGMIDTQYF. In DNA, the CDR3 is TGTGCCAGCAGTTTAAGGACAGGGATGATAGATACGCAGTATTTT.

This clone appeared many times. The V gene is TRBV27, the J gene TRBJ1-2; D is ambiguous. CDR3 length: 14 residues. The V gene's germline CDR1 is MNHEY and CDR2 SMNVEV (reference sequence). The V gene lost 6 bases and the J gene lost 5 bases, with 16 bases spanning the gap. CDR3 DNA: TGTGCCAGCAGCCCTGAGGGATTCTATTATGGCTACACCTTC. Its protein is CASSPEGFYYGYTF.

This clone occurred once. CDR3 DNA sequence: TGTGCCAGCAGTCCGAGGCCCAGTATGAACACTGAAGCTTTCTTT. It codes for CASSPRPSMNTEAFF. The V and J genes are TRBV27 and TRBJ1-1; D not certain. The germline V gene encodes CDR1 MNHEY and CDR2 SMNVEV (reference sequence). The germline V and J ends were trimmed by 5 bases and 0 bases, with 13 bases remaining between them. The CDR3 length is 15 residues.

This rearrangement joins TRBV3-1 (or the pseudogene TRBV3-2) to TRBJ1-2; TRBD1 matches 9 bases. J gave up 6 bases and V 1 base, and 12 bases lay outside the gene matches. Per the germline V gene, CDR1 is LGHDT and CDR2 is YNNKEL (reference sequence). The CDR3 extends over 17 amino acids. CDR3 nucleotide sequence: TGTGCCAGCAGCCAAGGTTGGTCGGGACAGGGATATAATGGCTACACCTTC. Translated: CASSQGWSGQGYNGYTF.

The sample holds one count of this clone. The chain recombines TRBV5-4 with TRBJ1-2, with 12 bases matching TRBD1. Germline assignment: CDR1 SGHNT and CDR2 YYREEE (reference sequence). V shed 0 bases, J shed 7 bases, and the junction held 4 bases outside the gene matches. The CDR3 runs to 15 residues. The CDR3 is CASSLEGTGGIGYTF. DNA for the CDR3: TGTGCCAGCAGCTTGGAGGGGACAGGGGGCATTGGCTACACCTTC.

This clone appeared once. This chain uses TRBV7-9 with TRBJ2-7; possible D gene TRBD1, 5 bases. This CDR3 has 14 residues. Germline V CDR1 and CDR2: SEHNR, FQNEAQ (reference sequence). Trimming took off 4 bases at V and 5 bases at J, with 15 bases between the two ends. The CDR3: CASSSGQGIHEQYV. The CDR3 DNA reads TGTGCCAGCAGCTCCGGGCAGGGAATCCACGAGCAGTACGTC.